The 23 T cell receptor beta chains below come from one sample, sequenced in a study of neoadjuvant anti-PD-1 for oral cavity cancer. TCRdb's copy holds only in-frame clones and misses some; the assay was immunoSEQ multiplex PCR. The sample shows more than 15,000 clones, around 66% of them seen only once. This specimen was PBMCs, taken before nivolumab (anti-PD-1) treatment. Source of these receptors: a person aged 35-80 years with oral cavity squamous cell carcinoma.

The genes are TRBV6-4 and TRBJ2-3; D gene ambiguous. The V gene lost 3 bases and the J gene lost 4 bases, with 11 bases spanning the gap. The germline V gene encodes CDR1 MRHNA and CDR2 SNTAGT. The CDR3 sequence is 14 residues long. This chain's CDR3 is CASSEFVGADTQYF. DNA of the CDR3: TGTGCCAGCAGTGAGTTCGTCGGCGCAGATACGCAGTATTTT.

V is TRBV5-5 and J is TRBJ2-1; 11 bases line up with TRBD2. With 2 bases clipped from V and 5 bases from J, the junction kept 6 bases outside the gene matches. The CDR3 extends over 16 amino acids. CDR1 SGHKS and CDR2 YYEKEE come from the germline V gene (reference sequence). CDR3 protein: CASSFLSGRADNEQFF. In nucleotides, the CDR3 is TGTGCCAGCAGCTTCCTTAGCGGGAGGGCTGACAATGAGCAGTTCTTC.

The CDR3 DNA sequence: TGTGCCAGCAGGGGGGACAGGGGCATGACCGGGGAGCTGTTTTTT. This codes for CASRGDRGMTGELFF. The rearrangement uses TRBV2 and TRBJ2-2; 10 nucleotides line up with TRBD1. Trimming took 6 bases from V and 5 from J; bases not matched to a gene: 6. This CDR3 has 15 residues. CDR1 is SNHLY, CDR2 FYNNEI, per germline.

V usage is TRBV30 and J usage is TRBJ2-4; 7 nucleotides agree with TRBD2. Germline V gene sequence: CDR1 GTSNPN, CDR2 SVGIG (reference sequence). The CDR3 is 13 residues long. Trimming took 5 bases from V and 11 from J; bases not matched to a gene: 12. The DNA of the CDR3 is TGTGCCTGGCGAGCGGGAAATTCTTGGGTTCAGTACTTC. Residues: CAWRAGNSWVQYF.

The chain is built from TRBV11-2 and TRBJ2-3; 10 bases agree with TRBD2. CDR1 SGHAT and CDR2 FQNNGV come from the germline V gene. V gave up 3 bases and J gave up 6 bases; unmatched junction bases: 9. This CDR3 is built from 16 residues. The DNA for the CDR3 is TGTGCCAGCAGCTTCCTAGCGGGAGCCCGAGAGGATACGCAGTATTTT. Protein product: CASSFLAGAREDTQYF.

This chain joins TRBV5-6 and TRBJ1-4; 8 nucleotides align to TRBD1. The CDR3 extends over 17 amino acids. The V and J ends lost 1 base and 3 bases, in that order; junction bases with no gene match: 8. Germline V CDR1 and CDR2: SGHDT, YYEEEE. CDR3 coding DNA: TGTGCCAGCAGCTTGCCCAACACAGGGGGACCTAATGAAAAACTGTTTTTT. This codes for CASSLPNTGGPNEKLFF.

The chain employs TRBV2 and TRBJ2-7; no clear D. V lost 1 base, J lost 6 bases, and 7 bases lay in between. CDR1 is SNHLY, CDR2 FYNNEI, per germline. This CDR3 has 12 residues. The chain's CDR3 is CASSEVSSEQYF. The CDR3 coding sequence is TGTGCCAGCAGTGAAGTGTCATCCGAGCAGTACTTC.

The chain is built from TRBV9 and TRBJ2-6; D remains ambiguous. Per germline, CDR1 SGDLS and CDR2 YYNGEE. The V and J ends lost 3 bases and 0 bases respectively, with 4 bases between them. This CDR3 is built from 14 residues. The CDR3 reads CASSDPSGANVLTF. As DNA, the CDR3 is TGTGCCAGCAGCGACCCCTCTGGGGCCAACGTCCTGACTTTC.

This chain links TRBV12-5 with TRBJ2-1, with TRBD2 identical over 10 bases. The CDR3 sequence is 16 residues long. CDR1 is LGHNT, CDR2 FRNRAP, per germline. Trimming cost V 1 base and J 5 bases; bases outside gene matches: 5. CDR3 region: CASGLGSSGSHNEQFF. In DNA, the CDR3 is TGTGCTAGTGGTTTGGGATCTAGCGGGAGTCACAATGAGCAGTTCTTC.

This clone was picked up a small number of times. The CDR3 region is CASSLGGTGNTEAFF. The CDR3 nucleotides read TGCGCCAGCAGCTTGGGAGGGACGGGGAACACTGAAGCTTTCTTT. The gene calls are TRBV5-1 and TRBJ1-1, with a possible D match to TRBD1 (5 bases). Trimming took 0 bases from V and 1 from J, leaving 10 bases between them. This CDR3 has 15 amino acids. Germline CDR1 is SGHRS and CDR2 is YFSETQ.

The chain has TRBV25-1 and TRBJ2-3; D is unclear. The CDR3 is 15 amino acids. The V end lost 6 bases, the J end lost 0 bases, and 13 bases lay between the germline ends. Germline CDR1 is MGHDK and CDR2 is SYGVNS. The CDR3 coding sequence is TGTGCCAGCAGCCTACCAGCCCCGAGCACAGATACGCAGTATTTT. Its translation is CASSLPAPSTDTQYF.

The chain is built from TRBV11-2 and TRBJ1-5; TRBD1 agrees at 7 bases. The V and J ends lost 4 bases and 2 bases, in that order; junction bases with no gene match: 5. The V gene's germline CDR1 is SGHAT and CDR2 FQNNGV. This CDR3 is built from 15 residues. This CDR3 is CASSSVQGRNQPQHF. The CDR3 DNA is TGTGCCAGCAGCTCCGTACAGGGGCGCAATCAGCCCCAGCATTTT.

The rearrangement joins TRBV4-1 to TRBJ2-7; D gene uncertain. Trimming removed 4 bases from V and 3 bases from J, with 7 bases in between. The V gene's germline CDR1 is MGHRA and CDR2 YSYEKL. This CDR3 is 12 amino acids long. CDR3 protein: CASSRSGYEQYF. The CDR3 DNA reads as TGCGCCAGCAGCCGATCAGGCTACGAGCAGTACTTC.

The chain carries TRBV5-6 and TRBJ1-3, with 7 bases identical to TRBD1. From germline, CDR1 is SGHDT and CDR2 YYEEEE. After removal of 4 bases from V and 2 bases from J, the junction contained 6 bases not matched to a gene. The CDR3 has 15 residues. The CDR3 sequence: CASSPTGSPGNTIYF. DNA of the CDR3: TGTGCCAGCAGCCCGACAGGGTCTCCTGGAAACACCATATATTTT.

This clone is a singleton in its sample. The DNA for the CDR3 is TGTGCCAGTTCAAGGGGCACTGAAGCTTTCTTT. This sequence encodes CASSRGTEAFF. This sequence joins TRBV30 and TRBJ1-1; weak D call: TRBD1 (5 bases). V dropped 8 bases and J dropped 4 bases, with 11 bases sitting between them. The CDR3 runs to 11 residues. Germline CDR1 GTSNPN, CDR2 SVGIG (reference sequence).

V gene TRBV30 combines with J gene TRBJ1-2; perhaps TRBD1 as D (6 bases). Germline CDR1 reads GTSNPN; CDR2 reads SVGIG (reference sequence). The ends were cut back, 3 bases at V and 4 bases at J, with 18 bases in the middle. This CDR3 has 15 amino acids. The CDR3 spells CAWRVRTADSYGYTF. CDR3 DNA sequence: TGTGCCTGGAGAGTTAGGACAGCGGATTCCTATGGCTACACCTTC. The variable domain in full, completed from reference TRBV30 and TRBJ1-2, reads SQTIHQWPATLVQPVGSPLSLECTVEGTSNPNLYWYRQAAGRGLQLLFYSVGIGQISSEVPQNLSASRPQDRQFILSSKKLLLSDSGFYLCAWRVRTADSYGYTFGSGTRLTVV.

This chain uses TRBV2 with TRBJ2-1, with 12 bases aligning to TRBD2. The CDR3 length is 16 residues. CDR1 is SNHLY and CDR2 is FYNNEI in the germline V gene. V trimming: 6 bases; J trimming: 0 bases; junction bases outside the gene matches: 3. The chain's CDR3 is CASRLAGGSSYNEQFF. The CDR3 DNA sequence: TGTGCCAGCAGACTAGCGGGAGGTAGCTCCTACAATGAGCAGTTCTTC.

This clone has only a few counts. The chain couples TRBV19 to TRBJ2-3; 14 bases align to TRBD2. This CDR3 has 15 residues. The V gene end was trimmed by 5 bases and the J gene end by 5 bases; junction bases not matched to a gene: 3. Germline V gives CDR1 LNHDA, CDR2 SQIVND (reference sequence). The CDR3 coding sequence is TGTGCCAGTAGTGTCGGGACTAGCGGGGGAGATACGCAGTATTTT. Translation: CASSVGTSGGDTQYF.

CDR3 loop: CASSAGTGSYEQYF. In nucleotides, the CDR3 is TGTGCCAGCAGCGCCGGGACAGGTTCCTACGAGCAGTACTTC. This rearrangement joins TRBV6-6 to TRBJ2-7, with 8 positions matching TRBD1. This CDR3 is built from 14 residues. The junction had 5 bases not matched to a gene; V was cut back by 6 bases and J by 1 base. Per the germline V gene, CDR1 is MNHNY and CDR2 is SVGAGI (reference sequence).

V usage is TRBV11-2 and J usage is TRBJ2-1; a weak D match, TRBD2 (5 bases). Trimming took off 0 bases at V and 7 bases at J, with 16 bases between the two ends. There are 16 residues in the CDR3. The germline CDR1 and CDR2 sequences are SGHAT and FQNNGV. The CDR3 spells CASSLEQGGSRNEQFF. For the CDR3, the DNA is TGTGCCAGCAGCTTAGAACAAGGAGGATCCCGGAATGAGCAGTTCTTC. Complete variable domain (other parts from reference TRBV11-2 and TRBJ2-1): EAGVAQSPRYKIIEKRQSVAFWCNPISGHATLYWYQQILGQGPKLLIQFQNNGVVDDSQLPKDRFSAERLKGVDSTLKIQPAKLEDSAVYLCASSLEQGGSRNEQFFGPGTRLTVL.

The rearrangement links TRBV5-1 to TRBJ2-3, with TRBD2 matching 9 bases. With 7 bases clipped from V and 2 bases from J, the junction kept 11 bases outside the gene matches. CDR1 is SGHRS and CDR2 is YFSETQ in the germline V gene. This CDR3 has 16 amino acids. Written as DNA, the CDR3 is TGCGCCAGCTCGGCCCGGGCTAGCGGGACCACAGATACGCAGTATTTT. This translates into CASSARASGTTDTQYF.

The chain carries TRBV5-5 and TRBJ1-3; D not certain. The V end was cut by 0 bases, the J end by 0 bases, with 7 bases between. The CDR3 length is 15 residues. Germline V gene sequence: CDR1 SGHKS, CDR2 YYEKEE (reference sequence). The CDR3 DNA reads TGTGCCAGCAGCTTGGCGGGGAACTCTGGAAACACCATATATTTT. Amino acid sequence: CASSLAGNSGNTIYF.

The rearrangement joins TRBV2 to TRBJ2-2; 12 nucleotides align to TRBD2. The J segment lost 7 bases and the V segment lost 4 bases, leaving 4 bases of the junction unmatched. Germline lookup yields CDR1 SNHLY and CDR2 FYNNEI. The CDR3 loop spans 15 amino acids. The DNA of the CDR3 is TGTGCCAGCAGTGTGCTAGCGGGAGGGGTCGGGGAGCTGTTTTTT. It translates to CASSVLAGGVGELFF.